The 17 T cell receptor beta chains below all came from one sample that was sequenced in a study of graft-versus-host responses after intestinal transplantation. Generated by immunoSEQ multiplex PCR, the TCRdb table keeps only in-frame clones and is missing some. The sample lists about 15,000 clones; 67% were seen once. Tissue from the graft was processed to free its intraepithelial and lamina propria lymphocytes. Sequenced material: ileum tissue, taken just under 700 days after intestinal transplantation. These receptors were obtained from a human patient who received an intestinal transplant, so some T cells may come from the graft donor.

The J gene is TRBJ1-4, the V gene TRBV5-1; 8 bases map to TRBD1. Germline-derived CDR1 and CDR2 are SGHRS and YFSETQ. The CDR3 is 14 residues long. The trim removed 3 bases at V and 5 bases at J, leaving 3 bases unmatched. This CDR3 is CASSYTGGNEKLFF. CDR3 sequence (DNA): TGCGCCAGCAGCTATACAGGGGGGAATGAAAAACTGTTTTTT. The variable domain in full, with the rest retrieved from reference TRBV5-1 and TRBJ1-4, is KAGVTQTPRYLIKTRGQQVTLSCSPISGHRSVSWYQQTPGQGLQFLFEYFSETQRNKGNFPGRFSGRQFSNSRSEMNVSTLELGDSALYLCASSYTGGNEKLFFGSGTQLSVL.

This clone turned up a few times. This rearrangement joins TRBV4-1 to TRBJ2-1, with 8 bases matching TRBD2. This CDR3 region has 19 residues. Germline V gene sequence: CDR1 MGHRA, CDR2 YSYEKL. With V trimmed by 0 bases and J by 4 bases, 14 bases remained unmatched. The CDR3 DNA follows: TGCGCCAGCAGCCAAGATTCCGGGACTAGTTCTTCCAGGTACAATGAGCAGTTCTTC. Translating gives CASSQDSGTSSSRYNEQFF.

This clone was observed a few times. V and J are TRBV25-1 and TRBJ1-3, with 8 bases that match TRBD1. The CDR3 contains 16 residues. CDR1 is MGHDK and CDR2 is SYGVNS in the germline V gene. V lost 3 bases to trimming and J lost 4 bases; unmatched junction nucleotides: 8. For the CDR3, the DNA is TGTGCCAGCAGTGACAATCAGGGGGCCGCCGGAAACACCATATATTTT. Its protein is CASSDNQGAAGNTIYF.

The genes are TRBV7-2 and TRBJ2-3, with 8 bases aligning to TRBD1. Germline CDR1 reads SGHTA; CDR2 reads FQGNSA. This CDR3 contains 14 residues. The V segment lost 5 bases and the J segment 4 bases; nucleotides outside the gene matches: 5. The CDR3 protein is CASSVDRGPDTQYF. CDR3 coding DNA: TGTGCCAGCAGCGTCGACAGGGGCCCAGATACGCAGTATTTT.

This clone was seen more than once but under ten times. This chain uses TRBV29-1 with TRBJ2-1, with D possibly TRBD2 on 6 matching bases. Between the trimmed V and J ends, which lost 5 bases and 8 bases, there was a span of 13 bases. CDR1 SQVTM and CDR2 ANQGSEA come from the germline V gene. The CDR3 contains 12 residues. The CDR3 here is CSVHKGGDEQFF. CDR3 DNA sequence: TGCAGCGTTCATAAGGGCGGGGATGAGCAGTTCTTC.

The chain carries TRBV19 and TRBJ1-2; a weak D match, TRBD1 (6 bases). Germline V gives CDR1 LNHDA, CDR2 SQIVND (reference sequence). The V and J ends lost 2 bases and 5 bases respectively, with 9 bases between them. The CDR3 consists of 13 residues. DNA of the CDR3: TGTGCCAGTAGTATACGGCAGGGGTATGGCTACACCTTC. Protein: CASSIRQGYGYTF.

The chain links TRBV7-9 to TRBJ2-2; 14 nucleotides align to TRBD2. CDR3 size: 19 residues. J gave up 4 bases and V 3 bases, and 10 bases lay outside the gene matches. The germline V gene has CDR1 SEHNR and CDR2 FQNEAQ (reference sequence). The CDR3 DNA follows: TGTGCCAGCAGCTTGGCCGTGACTAGCGGGGGGGATAGCACCGGGGAGCTGTTTTTT. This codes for CASSLAVTSGGDSTGELFF.

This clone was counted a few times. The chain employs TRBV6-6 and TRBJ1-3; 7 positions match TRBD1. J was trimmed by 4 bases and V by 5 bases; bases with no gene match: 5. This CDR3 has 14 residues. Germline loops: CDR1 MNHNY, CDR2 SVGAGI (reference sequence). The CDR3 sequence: CASSGGQLGNTIYF. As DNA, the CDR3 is TGTGCCAGCAGTGGGGGACAGCTAGGAAACACCATATATTTT.

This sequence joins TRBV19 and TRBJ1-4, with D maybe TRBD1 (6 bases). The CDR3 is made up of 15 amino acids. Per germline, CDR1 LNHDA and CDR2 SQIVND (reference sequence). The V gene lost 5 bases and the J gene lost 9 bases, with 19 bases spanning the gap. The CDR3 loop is CASSQRAGGEKKLFF. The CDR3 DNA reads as TGTGCCAGTAGTCAAAGAGCGGGGGGCGAGAAAAAACTGTTTTTT.

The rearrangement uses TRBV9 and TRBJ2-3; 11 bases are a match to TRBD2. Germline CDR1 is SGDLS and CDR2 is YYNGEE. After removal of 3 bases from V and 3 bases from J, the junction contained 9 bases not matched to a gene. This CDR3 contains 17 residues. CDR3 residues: CASSAYSGGASTDTQYF. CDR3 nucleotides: TGTGCCAGCAGCGCCTATAGCGGGGGGGCCTCTACAGATACGCAGTATTTT.

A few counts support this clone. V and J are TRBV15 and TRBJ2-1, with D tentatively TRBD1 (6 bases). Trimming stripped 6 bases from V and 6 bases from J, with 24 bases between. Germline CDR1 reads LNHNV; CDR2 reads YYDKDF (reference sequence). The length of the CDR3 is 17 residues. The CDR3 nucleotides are TGTGCCACCAGTCCTACAGGGACCCCCAATATGGGCAATGAGCAGTTCTTC. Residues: CATSPTGTPNMGNEQFF.

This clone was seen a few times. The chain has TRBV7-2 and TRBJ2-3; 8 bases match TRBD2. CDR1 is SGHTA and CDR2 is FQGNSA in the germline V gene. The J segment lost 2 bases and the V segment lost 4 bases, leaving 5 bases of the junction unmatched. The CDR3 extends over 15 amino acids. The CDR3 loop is CASSSRRGDTDTQYF. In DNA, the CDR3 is TGTGCCAGCAGCTCCCGGCGGGGGGACACAGATACGCAGTATTTT.

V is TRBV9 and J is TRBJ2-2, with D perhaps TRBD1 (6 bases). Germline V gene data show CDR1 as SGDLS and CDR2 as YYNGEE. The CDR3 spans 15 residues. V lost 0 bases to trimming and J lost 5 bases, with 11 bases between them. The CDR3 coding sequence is TGTGCCAGCAGCGTAGTGGCAGGGGTTACCGGGGAGCTGTTTTTT. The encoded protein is CASSVVAGVTGELFF.

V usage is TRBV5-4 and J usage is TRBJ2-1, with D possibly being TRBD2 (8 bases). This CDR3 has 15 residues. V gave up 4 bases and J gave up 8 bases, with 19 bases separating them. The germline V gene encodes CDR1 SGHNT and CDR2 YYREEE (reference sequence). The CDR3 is CASSAGGEGAYEQFF. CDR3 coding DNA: TGTGCCAGCAGCGCCGGGGGGGAGGGGGCTTATGAGCAGTTCTTC.

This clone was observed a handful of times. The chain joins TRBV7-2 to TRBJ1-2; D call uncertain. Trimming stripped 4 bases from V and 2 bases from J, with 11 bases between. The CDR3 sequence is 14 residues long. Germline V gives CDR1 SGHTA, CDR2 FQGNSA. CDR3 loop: CASSSTWQNYGYTF. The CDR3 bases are TGTGCCAGCAGCTCCACCTGGCAGAACTATGGCTACACCTTC.

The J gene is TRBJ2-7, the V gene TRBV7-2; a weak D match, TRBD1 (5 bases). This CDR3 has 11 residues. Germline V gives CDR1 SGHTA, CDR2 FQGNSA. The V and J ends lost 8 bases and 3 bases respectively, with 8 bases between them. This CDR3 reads CASQDSYEQYF. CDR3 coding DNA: TGTGCCAGCCAAGACAGCTACGAGCAGTACTTC.

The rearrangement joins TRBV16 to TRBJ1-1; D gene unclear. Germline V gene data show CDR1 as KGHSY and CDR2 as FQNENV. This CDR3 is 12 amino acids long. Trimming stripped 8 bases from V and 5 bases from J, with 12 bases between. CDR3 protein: CASGSRGTEAFF. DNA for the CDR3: TGTGCCAGCGGGAGCCGAGGGACTGAAGCTTTCTTT.